These 12 T cell receptor beta chains were all obtained from the same sample, sequenced in a study of blood T cell repertoires in COVID-19. The method was immunoSEQ multiplex PCR; TCRdb's version includes in-frame clones alone and lacks a portion of them. The table lists nearly 250,000 clones, almost 85% of them singletons, with approximately 8.2% in the top ten. The sample taken for sequencing was PBMCs or T cells enriched from blood (not recorded which). These receptors came from a woman aged 45-65 years with acute COVID-19.

The chain carries TRBV19 and TRBJ1-2; 7 bases are a match to TRBD1. The CDR3 is 14 amino acids. Germline CDR1 LNHDA, CDR2 SQIVND (reference sequence). V trimming: 5 bases; J trimming: 4 bases; junction bases outside the gene matches: 7. The CDR3 spells CASSGSTGFYGYTF. The CDR3 region has the DNA TGTGCCAGTAGTGGTTCGACAGGGTTCTATGGCTACACCTTC.

The chain is built from TRBV28 and TRBJ1-4, with D perhaps matching TRBD1 (5 bases). This CDR3 contains 13 residues. CDR1 and CDR2 from the germline V gene are MDHEN and SYDVKM. Deletions cut 8 bases from V and 8 bases from J, with 15 bases between. CDR3 sequence (DNA): TGTGCCAGCTGGGACTTTAATTCCGAAAAACTGTTTTTT. Translation gives CASWDFNSEKLFF.

There are a few counts of this clone. The rearrangement joins TRBV5-1 to TRBJ2-3; perhaps TRBD1 as D (5 bases). The V gene lost 9 bases and the J gene lost 0 bases, with 14 bases spanning the gap. The CDR3 covers 14 residues. Germline V gene sequence: CDR1 SGHRS, CDR2 YFSETQ. The CDR3 DNA follows: TGCGCCACCAGAGAGACAGCCAGCACAGATACGCAGTATTTT. Amino acid sequence: CATRETASTDTQYF.

The gene calls are TRBV9 and TRBJ1-2; D possibly corresponds to TRBD1 (6 bases). CDR1 is SGDLS, CDR2 YYNGEE, per germline. CDR3 length equals 15 residues. V gave up 3 bases and J gave up 0 bases, with 12 bases separating them. In DNA form, the CDR3 reads TGTGCCAGCAGCGCCACAGGGAGTACTAACTATGGCTACACCTTC. Amino acids: CASSATGSTNYGYTF.

The chain recombines TRBV6-2 or TRBV6-3 with TRBJ1-1, with D possibly TRBD1 on 6 matching bases. This CDR3 has 13 residues. Germline CDR1 and CDR2: MNHEY and SVGEGT. Trimming cost V 0 bases and J 4 bases, with 6 bases left between them. CDR3 in DNA: TGTGCCAGCAGTTACTCGACAGGCACTGAAGCTTTCTTT. Translation: CASSYSTGTEAFF.

The J gene is TRBJ1-1, the V gene TRBV7-2; the match to TRBD1 covers 7 bases. CDR1 and CDR2 from the germline V gene are SGHTA and FQGNSA. The CDR3 totals 18 residues. The trim removed 1 base at V and 4 bases at J, leaving 15 bases unmatched. Written as DNA, the CDR3 is TGTGCCAGCAGCTTAGGGATAGTGGGTGTCGACAGGGTCACTGAAGCTTTCTTT. It is translated as CASSLGIVGVDRVTEAFF.

This clone occurred a few times. The chain carries TRBV30 and TRBJ1-4; D is unclear. This CDR3 spans 12 amino acids. Germline CDR1 and CDR2: GTSNPN and SVGIG (reference sequence). V was pared by 2 bases and J by 12 bases, with 13 bases between. DNA of the CDR3: TGTGCCTGGAGTACCTCGGGGTTCGAACTGTTTTTT. It encodes CAWSTSGFELFF.

The gene calls are TRBV7-6 and TRBJ2-1, with a possible D match to TRBD1 (6 bases). Germline CDR1 and CDR2: SGHVS and FNYEAQ. The CDR3 covers 17 residues. Trimming cost V 0 bases and J 1 base, with 13 bases left between them. CDR3 nucleotides: TGTGCCAGCAGCTTAGCGCTAAACAGGGTATCCTACAATGAGCAGTTCTTC. Amino acids: CASSLALNRVSYNEQFF.

This chain links TRBV7-8 with TRBJ2-1; maybe TRBD2 (7 bases). The CDR3 is 17 amino acids. Trimming cost V 2 bases and J 1 base, with 15 bases left between them. The germline gives CDR1 SGHVS, CDR2 FQNEAQ. This chain's CDR3 is CASSLTGGGVSYNEQFF. In DNA form, the CDR3 reads TGTGCCAGCAGCTTAACGGGCGGGGGCGTATCCTACAATGAGCAGTTCTTC. The full variable domain, rest sourced from reference TRBV7-8 and TRBJ2-1, is GAGVSQSPRYKVAKRGQDVALRCDPISGHVSLFWYQQALGQGPEFLTYFQNEAQLDKSGLPSDRFFAERPEGSVSTLKIQRTQQEDSAVYLCASSLTGGGVSYNEQFFGPGTRLTVL.

There are many counts of this clone. The V call is TRBV29-1, the J call TRBJ1-1; D is undetermined. In germline, CDR1 is SQVTM, CDR2 ANQGSEA. This CDR3 has 12 residues. V dropped 5 bases and J dropped 4 bases, with 11 bases sitting between them. This CDR3 is CSVSEGGTEAFF. The CDR3 DNA follows: TGCAGCGTTTCTGAGGGTGGCACTGAAGCTTTCTTT.

This chain joins TRBV7-9 and TRBJ1-2, with D uncertain. Looked up from germline, CDR1 is SEHNR and CDR2 is FQNEAQ (reference sequence). CDR3 length: 16 amino acids. The ends were cut back, 3 bases at V and 4 bases at J, with 18 bases in the middle. As DNA, the CDR3 is TGTGCCAGCAGCTTGCCTTCCGGGGAACTTAGCTATGGCTACACCTTC. Translated: CASSLPSGELSYGYTF.

This rearrangement joins TRBV6-4 to TRBJ1-2; 9 bases align to TRBD1. The CDR3 runs to 14 residues. Trimming cost V 0 bases and J 7 bases; bases outside gene matches: 3. The germline V gene has CDR1 MRHNA and CDR2 SNTAGT. CDR3 sequence reads: CASSDSWTGVGYTF. As DNA, the CDR3 is TGTGCCAGCAGTGACTCGTGGACAGGGGTTGGCTACACCTTC.